This TCR beta chain was recorded in a study of T-cell memory formation after mild COVID-19. Study in general: TCR clustering was largely donor specific. Study outcomes and limitations: There was a balanced CD4/CD8 profile in clones contracting day 15 to 85, and later expanders leaned CD4+.

There are many counts of this clonotype. The antigen remains undetermined. CDR3 length equals 13 residues. CDR1 is SGHRS and CDR2 is YFSETQ in the germline V gene. The V and J ends lost 0 bases and 10 bases respectively, with 11 bases between them. TCRdb ran MiXCR on the 5' RACE reads and lists one entry per CDR3 protein. The repertoire includes approximately 60,000 distinct CDR3 sequences, about a tenth of them detected once, and around 1.1% sits in the top ten. The chain recombines TRBV5-1 with TRBJ2-1; D call uncertain. This TCR came from a man aged 18 to 35 who had mild COVID-19 (a few samples of this study predate the infection). Cell type and time point are not known. The sequenced material came from PBMCs or a T cell subset sorted from them (not recorded which). The CDR3 coding sequence is TGCGCCAGCAGCTTGGCAGGCGTGGGAGAGCAGTTCTTC. It encodes CASSLAGVGEQFF.